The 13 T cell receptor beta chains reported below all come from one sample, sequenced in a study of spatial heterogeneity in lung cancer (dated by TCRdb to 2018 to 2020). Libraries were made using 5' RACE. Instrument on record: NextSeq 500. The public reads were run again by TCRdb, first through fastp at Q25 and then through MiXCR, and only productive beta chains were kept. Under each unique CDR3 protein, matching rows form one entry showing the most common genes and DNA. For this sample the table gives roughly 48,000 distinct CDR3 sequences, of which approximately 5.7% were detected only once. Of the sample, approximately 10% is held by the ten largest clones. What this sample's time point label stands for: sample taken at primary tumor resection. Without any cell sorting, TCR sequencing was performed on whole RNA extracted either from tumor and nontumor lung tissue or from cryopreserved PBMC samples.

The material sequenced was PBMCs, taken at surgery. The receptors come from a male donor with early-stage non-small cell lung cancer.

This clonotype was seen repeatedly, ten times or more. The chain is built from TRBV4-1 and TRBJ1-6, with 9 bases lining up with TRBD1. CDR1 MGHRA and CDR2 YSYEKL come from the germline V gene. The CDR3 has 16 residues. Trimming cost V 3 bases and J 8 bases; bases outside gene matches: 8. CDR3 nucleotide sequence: TGCGCCAGCAGCCAGAGGTCCCGGACAGGGGATTCACCCCTCCACTTT. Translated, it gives CASSQRSRTGDSPLHF.

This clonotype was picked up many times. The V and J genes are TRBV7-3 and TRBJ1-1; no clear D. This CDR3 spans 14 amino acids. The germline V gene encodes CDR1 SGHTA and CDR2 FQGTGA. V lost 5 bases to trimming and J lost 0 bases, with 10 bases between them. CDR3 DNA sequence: TGTGCCAGCAGCAAGGACGGGTTGAACACTGAAGCTTTCTTT. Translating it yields CASSKDGLNTEAFF.

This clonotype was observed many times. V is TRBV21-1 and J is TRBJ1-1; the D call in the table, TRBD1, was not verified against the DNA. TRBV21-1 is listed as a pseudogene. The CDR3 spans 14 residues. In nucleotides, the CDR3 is TGTGCCAGCAGCGGGGGACAGGGTGACACTGAAGCTTTCTTT. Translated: CASSGGQGDTEAFF.

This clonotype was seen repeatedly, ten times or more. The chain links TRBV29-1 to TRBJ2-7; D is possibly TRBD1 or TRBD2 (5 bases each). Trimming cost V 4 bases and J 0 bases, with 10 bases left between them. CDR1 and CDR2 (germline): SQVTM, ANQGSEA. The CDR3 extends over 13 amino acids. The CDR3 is CSVVGEPSYEQYF. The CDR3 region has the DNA TGCAGCGTTGTGGGGGAACCCTCCTACGAGCAGTACTTC.

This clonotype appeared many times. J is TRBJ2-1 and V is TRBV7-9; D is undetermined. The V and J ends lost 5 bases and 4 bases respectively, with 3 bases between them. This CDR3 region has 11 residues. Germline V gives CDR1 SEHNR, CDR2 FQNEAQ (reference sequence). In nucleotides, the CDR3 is TGTGCCAGCAGCCCGTACAATGAGCAGTTCTTC. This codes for CASSPYNEQFF.

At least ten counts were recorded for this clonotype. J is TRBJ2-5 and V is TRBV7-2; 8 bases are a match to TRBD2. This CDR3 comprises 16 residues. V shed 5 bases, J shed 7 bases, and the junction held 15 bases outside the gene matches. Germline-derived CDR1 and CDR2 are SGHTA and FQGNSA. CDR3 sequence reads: CASSPTAGAVMRTQYF. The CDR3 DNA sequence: TGTGCCAGCAGCCCAACAGCGGGGGCGGTTATGCGGACCCAGTACTTC.

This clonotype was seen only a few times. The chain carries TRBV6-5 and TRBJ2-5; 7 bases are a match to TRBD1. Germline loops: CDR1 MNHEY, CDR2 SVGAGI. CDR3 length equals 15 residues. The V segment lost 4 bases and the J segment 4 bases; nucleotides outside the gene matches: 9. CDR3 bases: TGTGCCAGCAGTTCCTCGAGACAGGGCCGAGAGACCCAGTACTTC. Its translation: CASSSSRQGRETQYF.

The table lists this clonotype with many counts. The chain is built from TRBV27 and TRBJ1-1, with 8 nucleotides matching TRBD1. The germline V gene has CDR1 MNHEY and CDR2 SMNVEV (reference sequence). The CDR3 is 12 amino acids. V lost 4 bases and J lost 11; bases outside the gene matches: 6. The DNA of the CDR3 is TGTGCCAGCAGTTCCAGACAGGGGAGGGCTTTCTTT. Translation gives CASSSRQGRAFF.

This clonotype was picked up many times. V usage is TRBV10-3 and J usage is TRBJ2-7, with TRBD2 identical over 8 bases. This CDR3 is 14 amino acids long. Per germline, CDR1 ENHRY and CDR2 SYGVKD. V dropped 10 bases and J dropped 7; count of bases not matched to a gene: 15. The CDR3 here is CATRAGESSGEQYF. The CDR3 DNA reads TGTGCCACCCGAGCGGGAGAGTCGTCGGGGGAGCAGTACTTC.

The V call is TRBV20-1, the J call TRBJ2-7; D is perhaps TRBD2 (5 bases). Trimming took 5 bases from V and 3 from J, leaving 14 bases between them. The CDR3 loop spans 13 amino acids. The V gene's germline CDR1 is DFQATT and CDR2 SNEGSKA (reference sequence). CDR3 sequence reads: CSAGSADYYEQYF. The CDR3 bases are TGCAGTGCTGGGTCGGCTGACTACTACGAGCAGTACTTC.

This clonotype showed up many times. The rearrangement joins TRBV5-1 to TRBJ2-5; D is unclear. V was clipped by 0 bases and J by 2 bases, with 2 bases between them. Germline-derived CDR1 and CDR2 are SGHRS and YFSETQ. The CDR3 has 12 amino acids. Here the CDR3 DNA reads TGCGCCAGCAGCTTGGCTCAAGAGACCCAGTACTTC. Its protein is CASSLAQETQYF.

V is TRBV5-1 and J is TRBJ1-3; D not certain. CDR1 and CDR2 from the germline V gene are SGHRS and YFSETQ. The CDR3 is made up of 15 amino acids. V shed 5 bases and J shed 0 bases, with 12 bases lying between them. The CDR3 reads CASSEMGFSGNTIYF. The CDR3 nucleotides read TGCGCCAGCAGTGAGATGGGGTTCTCTGGAAACACCATATATTTT.

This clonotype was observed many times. Here the CDR3 reads CASKMTAQGRAFF. CDR3 sequence (DNA): TGTGCCAGCAAGATGACAGCCCAGGGTAGAGCTTTCTTT. The chain joins TRBV6-2 or TRBV6-3 to TRBJ1-1; D may be TRBD1 (5 bases). The germline V and J ends were trimmed by 7 bases and 10 bases, with 19 bases remaining between them. CDR3 length equals 13 residues. The germline gives CDR1 MNHEY, CDR2 SVGEGT.